This T cell receptor beta chain was retrieved from a study of blood T cell repertoires in COVID-19. Method: immunoSEQ multiplex PCR; TCRdb's copy keeps in-frame clones and lacks some. The sample records about 190,000 clones, around 80% being singletons. CDR3 length: 15 residues. The germline gives CDR1 SGDLS, CDR2 YYNGEE. J gave up 1 base and V 1 base, and 3 bases lay outside the gene matches. The chain joins TRBV9 to TRBJ2-7, with 9 bases fitting TRBD1. The specimen was peripheral blood. The origin of this receptor is a man aged 60 to 69 with acute or convalescent COVID-19. CDR3 sequence reads: CASSVTGTGSYEQYF. The CDR3, as DNA: TGTGCCAGCAGCGTAACCGGGACAGGGTCCTACGAGCAGTACTTC.